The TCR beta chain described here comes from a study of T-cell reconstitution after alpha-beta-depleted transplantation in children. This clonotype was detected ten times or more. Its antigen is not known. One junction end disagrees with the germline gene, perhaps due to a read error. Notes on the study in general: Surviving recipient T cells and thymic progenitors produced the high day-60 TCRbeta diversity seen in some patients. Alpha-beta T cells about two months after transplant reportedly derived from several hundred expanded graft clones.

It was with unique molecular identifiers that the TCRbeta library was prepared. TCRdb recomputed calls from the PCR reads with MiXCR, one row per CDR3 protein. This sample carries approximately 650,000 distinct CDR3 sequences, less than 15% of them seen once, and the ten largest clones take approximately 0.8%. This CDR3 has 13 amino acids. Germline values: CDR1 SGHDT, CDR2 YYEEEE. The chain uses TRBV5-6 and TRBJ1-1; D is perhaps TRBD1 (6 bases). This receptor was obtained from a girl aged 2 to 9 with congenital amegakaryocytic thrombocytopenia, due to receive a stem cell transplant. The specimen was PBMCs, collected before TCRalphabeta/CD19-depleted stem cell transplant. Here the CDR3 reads CASSLGRGTEAFF. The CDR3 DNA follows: TGCGCCAGCAGCTTAGGAAGGGGGACTGAAGCTTTCTTT.